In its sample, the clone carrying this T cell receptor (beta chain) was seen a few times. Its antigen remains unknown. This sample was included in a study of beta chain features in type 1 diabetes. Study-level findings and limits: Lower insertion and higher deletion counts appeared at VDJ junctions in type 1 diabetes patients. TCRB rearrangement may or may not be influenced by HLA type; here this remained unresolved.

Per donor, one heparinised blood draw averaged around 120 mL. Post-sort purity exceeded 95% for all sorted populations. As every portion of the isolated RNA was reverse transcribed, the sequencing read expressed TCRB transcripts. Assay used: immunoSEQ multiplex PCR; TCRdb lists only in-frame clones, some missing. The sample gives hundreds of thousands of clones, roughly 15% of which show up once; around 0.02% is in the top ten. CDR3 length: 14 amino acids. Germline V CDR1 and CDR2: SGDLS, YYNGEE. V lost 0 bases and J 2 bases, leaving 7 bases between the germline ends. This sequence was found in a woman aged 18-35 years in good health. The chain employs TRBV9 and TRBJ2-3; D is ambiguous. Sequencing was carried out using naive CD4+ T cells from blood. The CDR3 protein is CASSVAAYTDTQYF. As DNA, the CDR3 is TGTGCCAGCAGCGTAGCAGCGTACACAGATACGCAGTATTTT. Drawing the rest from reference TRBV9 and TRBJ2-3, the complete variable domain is DSGVTQTPKHLITATGQRVTLRCSPRSGDLSVYWYQQSLDQGLQFLIQYYNGEERAKGNILERFSAQQFPDLHSELNLSSLELGDSALYFCASSVAAYTDTQYFGPGTRLTVL.